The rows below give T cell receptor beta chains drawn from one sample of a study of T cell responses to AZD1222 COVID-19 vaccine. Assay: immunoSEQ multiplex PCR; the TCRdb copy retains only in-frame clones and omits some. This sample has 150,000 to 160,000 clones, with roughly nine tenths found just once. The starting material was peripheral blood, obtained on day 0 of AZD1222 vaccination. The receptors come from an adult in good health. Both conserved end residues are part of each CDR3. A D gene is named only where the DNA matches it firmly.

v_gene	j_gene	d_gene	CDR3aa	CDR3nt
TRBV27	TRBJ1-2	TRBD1	CASMALGRGLGGYTF	TGTGCCAGCATGGCCCTGGGGAGGGGGCTGGGAGGCTACACCTTC
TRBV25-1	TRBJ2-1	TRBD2	CASLGLAGVHEQFF	TGTGCCAGCCTGGGACTAGCGGGAGTTCATGAGCAGTTCTTC
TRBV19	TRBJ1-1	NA	CASSAGTLNTEAFF	TGTGCCAGTAGTGCCGGGACGCTGAACACTGAAGCTTTCTTT
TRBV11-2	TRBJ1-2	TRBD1	CASSYRQGLRFYGYTF	TGTGCCAGCAGCTACCGACAGGGGCTCCGGTTCTATGGCTACACCTTC
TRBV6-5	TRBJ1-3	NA	CASSYSLVASGNTIYF	TGTGCCAGCAGTTACTCTCTCGTGGCCTCTGGAAACACCATATATTTT
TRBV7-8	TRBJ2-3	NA	CASSLSTVRGTDTQYF	TGTGCCAGCAGCTTATCGACAGTTCGGGGCACAGATACGCAGTATTTT
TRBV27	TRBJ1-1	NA	CASSLSAGVVRGNTEAFF	TGTGCCAGCAGTTTATCGGCGGGGGTCGTGCGGGGGAACACTGAAGCTTTCTTT
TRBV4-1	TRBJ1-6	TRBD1	CASSQIWTGFSVHF	TGCGCCAGCAGCCAAATCTGGACAGGCTTTTCGGTACACTTT
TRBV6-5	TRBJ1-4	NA	CASSYSEGRANEKLFF	TGTGCCAGCAGTTACTCTGAGGGGCGGGCTAATGAAAAACTGTTTTTT
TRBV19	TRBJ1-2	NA	CASSTGEMVGYTF	TGTGCCAGTAGTACCGGGGAGATGGTCGGCTACACCTTC
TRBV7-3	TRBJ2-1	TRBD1	CASSTGTGNEQFF	TGTGCCAGCAGCACCGGGACAGGCAATGAGCAGTTCTTC